The rows below give T cell receptor beta chains drawn from one sample of a study of blood T cell repertoires in COVID-19. Clones were read by immunoSEQ multiplex PCR, and TCRdb kept only the in-frame ones, dropping some. The table records 14,000 or so clones, 75% to 90% of them present only once. Sequenced sample: peripheral blood. Every receptor here comes from a man aged 45 to 65 with active COVID-19. CDR3s include the opening cysteine and the closing phenylalanine or tryptophan. D genes are given only for firm matches. Clone size is given for some rows only: seen once, a few or many times, or a class if the clone is expanded.

clone_size | d_call | j_call | v_call | cdr3_nt | cdr3_aa
once | - | TRBJ2-2 | TRBV11-3 | TGTGCCAGCAGCCCAGGGAGGGGGTCCGGGGAGCTGTTTTTT | CASSPGRGSGELFF
- | - | TRBJ1-5 | TRBV9 | TGTGCCAGCAGTACAGACTATAATCAGCCCCAGCATTTT | CASSTDYNQPQHF
- | - | TRBJ1-4 | TRBV19 | TGTGCCAGTAGTACTTCCCAACTCTCCGGATGGAGTGAAAAACTGTTTTTT | CASSTSQLSGWSEKLFF
- | - | TRBJ2-7 | TRBV28 | TGTGCCAGCAGTTTTGCGGGTGACATCTCCTACGAGCAGTACTTC | CASSFAGDISYEQYF
- | - | TRBJ2-2 | TRBV28 | TGTGCCAGCAGCCTACCGCTCGCCGGGGAGCTGTTTTTT | CASSLPLAGELFF
once | - | TRBJ1-5 | TRBV7-8 | TGTGCCAGCAGCTTAGGGTATCGGGGGGCGGCGAGCAATCAGCCCCAGCATTTT | CASSLGYRGAASNQPQHF
once | - | TRBJ1-2 | TRBV19 | TGTGCCAGTAGTATTACTAGCGGGGGTTTCTATGGCTACACCTTC | CASSITSGGFYGYTF
- | - | TRBJ2-3 | TRBV4-3 | TGCGCCAGCAGCCAAGATCCACGACGGCGGGGAGATACGCAGTATTTT | CASSQDPRRRGDTQYF
once | TRBD1 | TRBJ1-5 | TRBV18 | TGTGCCAGCTCAAGGGACAGGGGCTCGGGGCAGCCCCAGCATTTT | CASSRDRGSGQPQHF
- | TRBD1 | TRBJ1-2 | TRBV4-3 | TGCGCCAGCAGCCAAGATAGGGGACAGGACTATGGCTACACCTTC | CASSQDRGQDYGYTF
few | - | TRBJ1-5 | TRBV24-1 | TGTGCCACCAGTGATATAGTAAATAGCAATCAGCCCCAGCATTTT | CATSDIVNSNQPQHF
- | TRBD2 | TRBJ2-3 | TRBV19 | TGTGCCAGTAGTATTCCTAGCGGGAGTGAAGATACGCAGTATTTT | CASSIPSGSEDTQYF
once | - | TRBJ2-3 | TRBV5-1 | TGCGCCAGCAGCTTGGTATCGGGGCGCGGGGTCGCAGATACGCAGTATTTT | CASSLVSGRGVADTQYF
- | - | TRBJ2-1 | TRBV28 | TGTGCCAGCAGGCTAACAGGGCTAGGGTCCTACAATGAGCAGTTCTTC | CASRLTGLGSYNEQFF
once | - | TRBJ1-1 | TRBV7-8 | TGTGCCAGCAGCTTATCGGGTGGTAAAAAAGCTTTCTTT | CASSLSGGKKAFF
once | - | TRBJ2-5 | TRBV5-1 | TGCGCCAGCAGCCCCCGGTCGTCCCGAGAGACCCAGTACTTC | CASSPRSSRETQYF
few | TRBD1 | TRBJ2-5 | TRBV24-1 | TGTGCCACCAGTGGTTCAGGGGGGACCCAGTACTTC | CATSGSGGTQYF
- | - | TRBJ2-1 | TRBV5-8 | TGTGCCAGCAGCTTGGCTACTGAGCAGTTCTTC | CASSLATEQFF
- | TRBD2 | TRBJ2-1 | TRBV18 | TGTGCCAGCTCCGGCAGGGGAAGCGGGGGCTACAATGAGCAGTTCTTC | CASSGRGSGGYNEQFF
- | TRBD1 | TRBJ2-7 | TRBV27 | TGTGCCAGCAGTTTACAGAACGCCGGGACAGCTTCCTACGAGCAGTACTTC | CASSLQNAGTASYEQYF
once | - | TRBJ2-6 | TRBV2 | TGTGCCAGCATGAAGGAGGCTGGGGCCAACGTCCTGACTTTC | CASMKEAGANVLTF
- | - | TRBJ1-3 | TRBV5-1 | TGCGCCAGCAGCCCCACAGGGATGGCCGGAAACACCATATATTTT | CASSPTGMAGNTIYF
- | TRBD1 | TRBJ1-3 | TRBV7-9 | TGTGCCAGCAGCTCCCGGACAGGGGCAACGGGAAACACCATATATTTT | CASSSRTGATGNTIYF
- | - | TRBJ2-4 | TRBV6-2/TRBV6-3 | TGTGCCAGCAGTTACCCACGGGCGGGGATAGCCAAAAACATTCAGTACTTC | CASSYPRAGIAKNIQYF
- | TRBD1 | TRBJ1-1 | TRBV2 | TGTGCCAGCGGGACCGGGACAGAAAACACTGAAGCTTTCTTT | CASGTGTENTEAFF
- | TRBD2 | TRBJ2-1 | TRBV27 | TGTGCCAGCAGTGAACTAGCGGGAGGTGGTGAGCAGTTCTTC | CASSELAGGGEQFF
- | - | TRBJ1-5 | TRBV4-1 | TGCGCCAGCAGCATCAGACACTTCAATCAGCCCCAGCATTTT | CASSIRHFNQPQHF
once | TRBD2 | TRBJ2-1 | TRBV27 | TGTGCCAGCAGTCCGGGCACTAGCGGGAGTAATGAGCAGTTCTTC | CASSPGTSGSNEQFF